Below are 20 T cell receptor beta chains sequenced from a single sample in a study of OX40 agonist ivuxolimab in advanced cancers. Assay: immunoSEQ multiplex PCR; the TCRdb copy retains only in-frame clones and omits some. The sample includes over 70,000 clones, roughly 91% seen only once; the top ten take 13% to 15%. This specimen consisted of CD4+ or CD8+ T cells sorted from blood, obtained in a trial of the OX40 agonist ivuxolimab. These receptor sequences come from an adult with an advanced solid tumor such as melanoma, head and neck, liver or kidney cancer.

This chain uses TRBV19 with TRBJ1-5; 10 positions match TRBD1. V shed 5 bases, J shed 4 bases, and the junction held 2 bases outside the gene matches. The CDR3 contains 14 residues. Germline-derived CDR1 and CDR2 are LNHDA and SQIVND (reference sequence). The CDR3 DNA reads TGTGCCAGTAGTCTGGGACAGGGGAATCAGCCCCAGCATTTT. This encodes CASSLGQGNQPQHF.

The chain couples TRBV29-1 to TRBJ1-2; possibly TRBD1 for D (5 bases). The germline V gene has CDR1 SQVTM and CDR2 ANQGSEA. The CDR3 is 12 amino acids. V was shortened by 4 bases and J by 4 bases, with 10 bases between the two germline ends. Here the CDR3 reads CSVVWQGYGYTF. CDR3 in DNA: TGCAGCGTTGTTTGGCAGGGCTATGGCTACACCTTC.

This rearrangement joins TRBV19 to TRBJ2-7; D may be TRBD1 (6 bases). This CDR3 has 16 amino acids. Germline CDR1 is LNHDA and CDR2 is SQIVND (reference sequence). The V and J ends lost 1 base and 0 bases respectively, with 13 bases between them. CDR3: CASSIVSGAGSYEQYF. In DNA, the CDR3 is TGTGCCAGTAGTATAGTCTCAGGGGCCGGCTCCTACGAGCAGTACTTC.

The chain links TRBV7-3 to TRBJ2-3; 9 positions agree with TRBD2. The V and J ends lost 1 base and 0 bases, in that order; junction bases with no gene match: 8. This CDR3 is built from 18 residues. CDR1 and CDR2 from the germline V gene are SGHTA and FQGTGA. DNA for the CDR3: TGTGCCAGCAGCTTAAAAGGAGGACTAGCGACTAGCACAGATACGCAGTATTTT. Translation: CASSLKGGLATSTDTQYF.

The chain employs TRBV29-1 and TRBJ1-3, with D unclear. Germline CDR1 is SQVTM and CDR2 is ANQGSEA. V lost 1 base and J lost 4, with 2 bases in between. This CDR3 contains 11 residues. The CDR3 reads CSVEVGNTIYF. The CDR3 nucleotides read TGCAGCGTTGAAGTCGGAAACACCATATATTTT.

The J gene is TRBJ1-1, the V gene TRBV4-1; D is ambiguous. V was cut by 1 base and J by 0 bases, with 9 bases left in between. The CDR3 totals 15 residues. Germline assignment: CDR1 MGHRA and CDR2 YSYEKL. DNA for the CDR3: TGCGCCAGCAGCCAAGCAGAAACCATGAACACTGAAGCTTTCTTT. Translation: CASSQAETMNTEAFF.

The chain employs TRBV28 and TRBJ2-1; no clear D gene. Deletions cut 5 bases from V and 0 bases from J, with 14 bases between. The CDR3 covers 16 residues. Germline V gene data show CDR1 as MDHEN and CDR2 as SYDVKM. The chain's CDR3 is CASSLKGRHSYNEQFF. CDR3 sequence (DNA): TGTGCCAGCAGTCTCAAAGGTAGGCACTCCTACAATGAGCAGTTCTTC.

This chain joins TRBV27 and TRBJ2-1; D gene unclear. There are 11 residues in the CDR3. Germline CDR1 is MNHEY and CDR2 is SMNVEV (reference sequence). Trimming stripped 3 bases from V and 6 bases from J, with 3 bases between. CDR3 sequence reads: CASSFINEQFF. CDR3 DNA sequence: TGTGCCAGCAGTTTTATCAATGAGCAGTTCTTC.

The J gene is TRBJ2-1, the V gene TRBV4-3; D tentatively fits TRBD1 or TRBD2 (6 bases each). Trimming stripped 3 bases from V and 5 bases from J, with 17 bases between. Looked up from germline, CDR1 is LGHNA and CDR2 is YSLEER. The CDR3 has 16 amino acids. The CDR3 protein is CASSQDTGWEDNEQFF. CDR3 nucleotide sequence: TGCGCCAGCAGCCAGGATACAGGGTGGGAGGACAATGAGCAGTTCTTC.

Of note for this clone: Other nucleotide sequences from this sample produce the same CDR3. This sequence joins TRBV19 and TRBJ1-1; no firm D call. Germline V gene lookup returns CDR1 LNHDA and CDR2 SQIVND (reference sequence). Between the trimmed V and J ends, which lost 1 base and 2 bases, there was a span of 5 bases. This CDR3 has 13 residues. CDR3 DNA: TGTGCCAGTAGTATAGGGCCAAACACTGAAGCTTTCTTT. Translated, it gives CASSIGPNTEAFF.

The chain has TRBV7-8 and TRBJ2-1; tentatively, D is TRBD2 (6 bases). Trimming took off 5 bases at V and 3 bases at J, with 17 bases between the two ends. Germline V CDR1 and CDR2: SGHVS, FQNEAQ. The CDR3 spans 16 residues. The DNA of the CDR3 is TGTGCCAGCAGCGCCCTGGGACTTACACACTACAATGAGCAGTTCTTC. Its protein product is CASSALGLTHYNEQFF. Complete variable domain (other parts from reference TRBV7-8 and TRBJ2-1): GAGVSQSPRYKVAKRGQDVALRCDPISGHVSLFWYQQALGQGPEFLTYFQNEAQLDKSGLPSDRFFAERPEGSVSTLKIQRTQQEDSAVYLCASSALGLTHYNEQFFGPGTRLTVL.

J is TRBJ2-7 and V is TRBV7-2; 9 positions match TRBD2. The CDR3 totals 14 residues. Trimming took 1 base from V and 4 from J; bases not matched to a gene: 2. Germline V gives CDR1 SGHTA, CDR2 FQGNSA. The DNA for the CDR3 is TGTGCCAGCAGCTTAGTTGCGGGAGGGTACGAGCAGTACTTC. This encodes CASSLVAGGYEQYF.

The CDR3 protein is CASSFRATYEQYF. The CDR3 DNA reads TGTGCCAGCAGTTTCCGGGCAACCTACGAGCAGTACTTC. This rearrangement joins TRBV27 to TRBJ2-7; D gene unclear. Germline CDR1 and CDR2: MNHEY and SMNVEV (reference sequence). CDR3 length: 13 residues. The germline V and J ends were trimmed by 3 bases and 2 bases, with 8 bases remaining between them.

This sequence joins TRBV4-3 and TRBJ1-1; D perhaps matches TRBD1 (5 bases). V gave up 4 bases and J gave up 3 bases, with 6 bases separating them. Germline loops: CDR1 LGHNA, CDR2 YSLEER. This CDR3 spans 12 amino acids. As DNA, the CDR3 is TGCGCCAGCAGCCGAGGGGACACTGAAGCTTTCTTT. This gives the protein CASSRGDTEAFF.

Turning to this clone: Sequence at one end of the junction differs from germline and may be a read error. The chain has TRBV6-5 and TRBJ2-2; 8 bases align to TRBD1. The germline gives CDR1 MNHEY, CDR2 SVGAGI. The CDR3 covers 16 residues. CDR3 in amino acids: CASSYHQGAKTGELFF. CDR3 coding DNA: TGTGCCAGCAGTTACCACCAGGGGGCGAAAACCGGGGAGCTGTTTTTT.

With respect to this clone: Relative to the germline gene, one junction end is altered; a read error may explain this. The rearrangement links TRBV11-2 to TRBJ2-7, with 9 bases lining up with TRBD1. Germline lookup yields CDR1 SGHAT and CDR2 FQNNGV. The CDR3 extends over 9 amino acids. The CDR3 DNA is TGTGCCAGCAGCCCGACAGGGGGATTC. Protein product: CASSPTGGF.

The chain links TRBV9 to TRBJ2-7; tentatively, D is TRBD2 (6 bases). V dropped 3 bases and J dropped 5 bases, with 15 bases sitting between them. Germline V gives CDR1 SGDLS, CDR2 YYNGEE. CDR3 length: 14 residues. The CDR3 region is CASSALPGEDEQYF. CDR3 DNA sequence: TGTGCCAGCAGCGCGCTCCCGGGAGAGGACGAGCAGTACTTC.

This chain connects TRBV7-9 to TRBJ2-5, with D uncertain. Germline V lookup: CDR1 SEHNR, CDR2 FQNEAQ (reference sequence). Between the trimmed V and J ends, which lost 4 bases and 5 bases, there was a span of 11 bases. This CDR3 has 13 residues. The CDR3 DNA reads as TGTGCCAGCAGCTCGCCGACCAGTGAGACCCAGTACTTC. Translated: CASSSPTSETQYF. The full variable domain, completed using reference TRBV7-9 and TRBJ2-5, is DTGVSQNPRHKITKRGQNVTFRCDPISEHNRLYWYRQTLGQGPEFLTYFQNEAQLEKSRLLSDRFSAERPKGSFSTLEIQRTEQGDSAMYLCASSSPTSETQYFGPGTRLLVL.

This clone is a singleton in its sample. This chain links TRBV5-1 with TRBJ2-3; D is ambiguous. The CDR3 length is 14 residues. CDR1 is SGHRS and CDR2 is YFSETQ in the germline V gene. Trimming removed 4 bases at V and 0 bases at J, with 9 bases between. The DNA of the CDR3 is TGCGCCAGCAGCCTGGAACAAAGCACAGATACGCAGTATTTT. Translated, it gives CASSLEQSTDTQYF.

The V call is TRBV4-3, the J call TRBJ1-2; TRBD1 aligns across 8 bases. Germline loops: CDR1 LGHNA, CDR2 YSLEER. V was pared by 4 bases and J by 2 bases, with 15 bases of the junction left unmatched. This CDR3 has 18 amino acids. In nucleotides, the CDR3 is TGCGCCAGCAGCCCGCACTCAGGGGGCCCGCAGGGGAACTATGGCTACACCTTC. The encoded protein is CASSPHSGGPQGNYGYTF.